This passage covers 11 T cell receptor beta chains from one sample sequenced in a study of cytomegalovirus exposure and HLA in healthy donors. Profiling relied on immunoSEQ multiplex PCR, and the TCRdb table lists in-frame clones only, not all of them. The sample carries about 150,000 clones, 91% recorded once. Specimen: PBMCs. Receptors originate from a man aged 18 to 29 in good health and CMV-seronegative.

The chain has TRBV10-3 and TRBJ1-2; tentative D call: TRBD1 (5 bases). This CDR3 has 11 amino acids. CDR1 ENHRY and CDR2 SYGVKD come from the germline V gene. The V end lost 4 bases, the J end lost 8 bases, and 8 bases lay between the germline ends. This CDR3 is CAISAGEGYTF. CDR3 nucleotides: TGTGCCATCAGTGCGGGGGAAGGCTACACCTTC.

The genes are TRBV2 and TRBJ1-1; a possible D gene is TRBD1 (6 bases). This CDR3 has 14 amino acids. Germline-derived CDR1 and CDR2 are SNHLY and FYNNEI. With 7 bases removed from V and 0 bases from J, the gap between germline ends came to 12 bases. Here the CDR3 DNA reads TGTGCCAGCAAACAGGGTAAAATGAACACTGAAGCTTTCTTT. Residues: CASKQGKMNTEAFF.

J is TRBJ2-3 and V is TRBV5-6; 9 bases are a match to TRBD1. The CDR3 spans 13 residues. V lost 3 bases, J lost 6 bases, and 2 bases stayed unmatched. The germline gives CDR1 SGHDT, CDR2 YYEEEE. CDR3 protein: CASSWDREDTQYF. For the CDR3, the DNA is TGTGCCAGCAGCTGGGACAGGGAGGATACGCAGTATTTT.

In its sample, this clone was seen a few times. The CDR3 here is CATSAGTETTDTQYF. Written as DNA, the CDR3 is TGTGCCACCAGCGCTGGGACTGAAACCACAGATACGCAGTATTTT. The genes are TRBV15 and TRBJ2-3; a weak D match, TRBD2 (6 bases). Germline CDR1 reads LNHNV; CDR2 reads YYDKDF (reference sequence). This CDR3 contains 15 residues. V lost 5 bases and J 2 bases, leaving 14 bases between the germline ends.

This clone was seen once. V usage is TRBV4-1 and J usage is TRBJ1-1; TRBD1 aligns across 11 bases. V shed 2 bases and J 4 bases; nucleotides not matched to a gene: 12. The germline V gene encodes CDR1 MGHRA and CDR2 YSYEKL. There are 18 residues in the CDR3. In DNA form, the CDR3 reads TGCGCCAGCAGCCAAAAGACCCGGACAGGGGGCCTGGGCACTGAAGCTTTCTTT. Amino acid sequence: CASSQKTRTGGLGTEAFF.

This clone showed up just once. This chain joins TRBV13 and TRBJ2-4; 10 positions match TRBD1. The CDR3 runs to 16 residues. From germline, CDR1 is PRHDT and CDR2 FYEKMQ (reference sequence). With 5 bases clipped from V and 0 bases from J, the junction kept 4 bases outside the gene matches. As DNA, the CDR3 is TGTGCCAGCAGCCACGGGACAGGGGTAGCCAAAAACATTCAGTACTTC. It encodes CASSHGTGVAKNIQYF.

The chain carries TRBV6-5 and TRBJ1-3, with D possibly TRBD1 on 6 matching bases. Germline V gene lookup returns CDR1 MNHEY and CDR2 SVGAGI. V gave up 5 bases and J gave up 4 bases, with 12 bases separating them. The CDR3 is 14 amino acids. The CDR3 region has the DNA TGTGCCAGCAGTCGATCCGGACAGGGAAACACCATATATTTT. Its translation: CASSRSGQGNTIYF.

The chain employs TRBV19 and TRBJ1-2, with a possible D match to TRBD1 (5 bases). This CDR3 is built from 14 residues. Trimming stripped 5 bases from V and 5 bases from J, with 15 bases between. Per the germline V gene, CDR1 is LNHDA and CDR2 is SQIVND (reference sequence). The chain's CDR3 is CASSPGMGPYGYTF. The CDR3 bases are TGTGCCAGTAGTCCAGGGATGGGGCCATATGGCTACACCTTC.

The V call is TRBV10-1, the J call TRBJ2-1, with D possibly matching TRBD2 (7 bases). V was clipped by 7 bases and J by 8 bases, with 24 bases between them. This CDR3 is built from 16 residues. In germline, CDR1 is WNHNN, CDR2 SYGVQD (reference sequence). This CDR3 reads CASTGGGGLLGHEQFF. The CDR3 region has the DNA TGCGCCAGCACCGGGGGAGGGGGGCTTCTTGGCCATGAGCAGTTCTTC.

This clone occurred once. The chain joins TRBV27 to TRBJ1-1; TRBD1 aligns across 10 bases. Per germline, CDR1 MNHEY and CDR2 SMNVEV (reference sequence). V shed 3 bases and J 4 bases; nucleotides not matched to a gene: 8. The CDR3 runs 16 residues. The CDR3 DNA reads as TGTGCCAGCAGTTTGTACGGACAGGGGGAGGGCACTGAAGCTTTCTTT. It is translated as CASSLYGQGEGTEAFF.

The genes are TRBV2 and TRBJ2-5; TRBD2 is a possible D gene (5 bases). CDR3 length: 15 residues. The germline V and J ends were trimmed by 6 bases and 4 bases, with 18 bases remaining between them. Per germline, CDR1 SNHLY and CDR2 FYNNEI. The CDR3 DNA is TGTGCCAGCAGACCCGACAACTCAGGAGGAGAGACCCAGTACTTC. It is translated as CASRPDNSGGETQYF. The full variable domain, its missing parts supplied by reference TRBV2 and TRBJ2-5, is EPEVTQTPSHQVTQMGQEVILRCVPISNHLYFYWYRQILGQKVEFLVSFYNNEISEKSEIFDDQFSVERPDGSNFTLKIRSTKLEDSAMYFCASRPDNSGGETQYFGPGTRLLVL.